These 23 T cell receptor beta chains share one sample of origin, sequenced in a study of T cell repertoires in cytomegalovirus infection. The antigens these receptors bind are not known. TCRdb processed the reads anew with MiXCR; each CDR3 protein has one entry. This table holds around 300,000 distinct CDR3 sequences, 25% found once. Sequenced here: cultured PBMCs, sampled from culture after CMV antigen stimulation. The receptor set was obtained from a human donor in good health (CMV status not recorded). Some clones in this sample may be carry-over from other donors' samples.

This rearrangement joins TRBV2 to TRBJ1-1; TRBD1 might be the D (6 bases). V was clipped by 4 bases and J by 2 bases, with 8 bases between them. CDR1 and CDR2 (germline): SNHLY, FYNNEI. The CDR3 has 13 amino acids. The CDR3 DNA is TGTGCCAGCAGTGCGGGGGGCAACACTGAAGCTTTCTTT. It translates to CASSAGGNTEAFF.

This clonotype has a count of ten or more. The chain links TRBV7-2 to TRBJ2-3; D is uncertain. The V gene lost 1 base and the J gene lost 8 bases, with 16 bases spanning the gap. The CDR3 consists of 15 residues. The V gene's germline CDR1 is SGHTA and CDR2 FQGNSA. CDR3 in DNA: TGTGCCAGCAGCTTAGGGCCCATCGGAGACGGTACGCAGTATTTT. This encodes CASSLGPIGDGTQYF.

This clonotype was detected a few times. This chain joins TRBV4-2 and TRBJ2-3; 8 nucleotides align to TRBD1. J gave up 4 bases and V 3 bases, and 3 bases lay outside the gene matches. CDR1 is LGHNA and CDR2 is YNFKEQ in the germline V gene. The CDR3 is made up of 14 amino acids. The CDR3 reads CASSHDRGPDTQYF. The CDR3 region has the DNA TGTGCCAGCAGCCACGACAGGGGACCAGATACGCAGTATTTT.

The CDR3 is CASSHSSARTSGRGNEQFF. The CDR3 DNA reads as TGCGCCAGCAGCCACTCAAGTGCCAGGACTAGCGGGAGAGGGAATGAGCAGTTCTTC. This rearrangement joins TRBV4-1 to TRBJ2-1; TRBD2 aligns across 13 bases. V shed 3 bases, J shed 7 bases, and the junction held 15 bases outside the gene matches. Germline CDR1 and CDR2: MGHRA and YSYEKL. The CDR3 has 19 residues.

This chain links TRBV4-1 with TRBJ2-3, with D possibly being TRBD1 or TRBD2 (7 bases each). The CDR3 is 16 amino acids. The V end was cut by 2 bases, the J end by 0 bases, with 12 bases between. Germline values: CDR1 MGHRA, CDR2 YSYEKL. CDR3 sequence (DNA): TGCGCCAGCAGCCAACAGGGGGGGCCTAGCACAGATACGCAGTATTTT. Translation gives CASSQQGGPSTDTQYF.

This clonotype was counted many times. The chain recombines TRBV7-3 with TRBJ2-7; the D gene is possibly TRBD2 (5 bases). CDR3 size: 13 residues. Looked up from germline, CDR1 is SGHTA and CDR2 is FQGTGA. V shed 2 bases and J shed 6 bases, with 11 bases lying between them. CDR3 bases: TGTGCCAGCAGCTTAGGCGCGAGGGCCGAGCAGTACTTC. Amino acids: CASSLGARAEQYF. The entire variable domain, with the rest obtained from reference TRBV7-3 and TRBJ2-7, is as follows: GAGVSQTPSNKVTEKGKYVELRCDPISGHTALYWYRQSLGQGPEFLIYFQGTGAADDSGLPNDRFFAVRPEGSVSTLKIQRTERGDSAVYLCASSLGARAEQYFGPGTRLTVT.

This clonotype was counted only a few times. The V call is TRBV6-2 or TRBV6-3, the J call TRBJ2-2; a weak D match, TRBD2 (6 bases). Germline-derived CDR1 and CDR2 are MNHEY and SVGEGT. V lost 2 bases to trimming and J lost 2 bases, with 15 bases between them. The CDR3 runs to 17 residues. In DNA form, the CDR3 reads TGTGCCAGCAGTTACCCACTTGGGGGGTTAAACACCGGGGAGCTGTTTTTT. As protein: CASSYPLGGLNTGELFF.

This clonotype showed up just a few times. The chain carries TRBV24-1 and TRBJ2-7; D unclear. The CDR3 has 12 amino acids. Germline loops: CDR1 KGHDR, CDR2 SFDVKD. Trimming shortened V by 7 bases and J by 6 bases, and 12 bases separated the two germline ends. In nucleotides, the CDR3 is TGTGCCACCAGCCCGACGGGTATCGAGCAGTACTTC. This gives the protein CATSPTGIEQYF.

This clonotype came up a few times. The CDR3 is CASSYRPSGRFGLNIQYF. CDR3 sequence (DNA): TGTGCCAGCAGTTACCGACCCAGCGGGAGGTTCGGTTTGAACATTCAGTACTTC. This chain links TRBV6-5 with TRBJ2-4, with TRBD2 matching 9 bases. J gave up 7 bases and V 2 bases, and 15 bases lay outside the gene matches. This CDR3 has 18 amino acids. Looked up from germline, CDR1 is MNHEY and CDR2 is SVGAGI.

The sample holds a few counts of this clonotype. V gene TRBV7-9 combines with J gene TRBJ2-1, with TRBD2 matching over 8 bases. V lost 5 bases and J lost 7; bases outside the gene matches: 10. The CDR3 loop spans 15 amino acids. Germline assignment: CDR1 SEHNR and CDR2 FQNEAQ (reference sequence). The CDR3 DNA reads as TGTGCCAGCAGCCCCCAAGGACTAGCCGGTAATGAGCAGTTCTTC. Amino acids: CASSPQGLAGNEQFF.

Ten or more counts support this clonotype. V is TRBV11-3 and J is TRBJ2-1, with D tentatively TRBD1 or TRBD2 (5 bases each). Germline V gene data show CDR1 as SGHNT and CDR2 as YENEEA. The ends were cut back, 0 bases at V and 8 bases at J, with 23 bases in the middle. The CDR3 sequence is 18 residues long. The DNA for the CDR3 is TGTGCCAGCAGCTTAGAATGGGGGTTTGACAGTTACGGGGATGAGCAGTTCTTC. Translation: CASSLEWGFDSYGDEQFF. The full variable domain, its missing parts supplied by reference TRBV11-3 and TRBJ2-1, is EAGVVQSPRYKIIEKKQPVAFWCNPISGHNTLYWYLQNLGQGPELLIRYENEEAVDDSQLPKDRFSAERLKGVDSTLKIQPAELGDSAVYLCASSLEWGFDSYGDEQFFGPGTRLTVL.

This clonotype was counted many times. The V call is TRBV7-2, the J call TRBJ1-1; the D gene is possibly TRBD1 (6 bases). Germline V gene sequence: CDR1 SGHTA, CDR2 FQGNSA. This CDR3 spans 14 amino acids. The V gene lost 5 bases and the J gene lost 1 base, with 11 bases spanning the gap. The CDR3 nucleotides read TGTGCCAGCAGCCCCGAGGGGGGGAACACTGAAGCTTTCTTT. Its protein product is CASSPEGGNTEAFF.

The chain recombines TRBV7-6 with TRBJ1-2; no reliable D call. The germline V gene has CDR1 SGHVS and CDR2 FNYEAQ. The CDR3 has 12 amino acids. The V end lost 1 base, the J end lost 7 bases, and 7 bases lay between the germline ends. CDR3 residues: CASSLESRGYTF. CDR3 DNA: TGTGCCAGCAGCTTAGAGAGCCGTGGCTACACCTTC.

This chain uses TRBV19 with TRBJ1-5, with no clear D. The CDR3 is 13 residues long. Germline V CDR1 and CDR2: LNHDA, SQIVND (reference sequence). The V and J ends lost 7 bases and 4 bases respectively, with 11 bases between them. The CDR3 protein is CASTLTLNQPQHF. CDR3 DNA sequence: TGTGCCAGTACCTTGACATTGAATCAGCCCCAGCATTTT.

The V gene is TRBV7-2, the J gene TRBJ2-1; 10 bases fit TRBD2. The ends lost 4 bases at V and 7 bases at J; junction bases unmatched: 10. The germline V gene has CDR1 SGHTA and CDR2 FQGNSA. The CDR3 length is 16 residues. CDR3 sequence (DNA): TGTGCCAGCAGCTCCCGCCTAGCGGGAGTATCTAATGAGCAGTTCTTC. It translates to CASSSRLAGVSNEQFF.

This clonotype was picked up a small number of times. The chain joins TRBV28 to TRBJ2-2; D is perhaps TRBD1 (6 bases). Germline CDR1 and CDR2: MDHEN and SYDVKM. V was clipped by 3 bases and J by 4 bases, with 9 bases between them. The CDR3 spans 14 residues. CDR3 in amino acids: CASSFEQGTGELFF. The CDR3 nucleotides read TGTGCCAGCAGTTTTGAACAGGGCACCGGGGAGCTGTTTTTT.

The chain links TRBV11-3 to TRBJ1-3; D ambiguous. Germline values: CDR1 SGHNT, CDR2 YENEEA. V was trimmed by 5 bases and J by 8 bases, leaving 22 bases between them. The length of the CDR3 is 16 residues. The DNA for the CDR3 is TGTGCCAGCAGCCCAACCCCGGTTGGGTCGGCAGACACCATATATTTT. This encodes CASSPTPVGSADTIYF. Combining the CDR3 with reference TRBV11-3 and TRBJ1-3 gives the whole variable domain EAGVVQSPRYKIIEKKQPVAFWCNPISGHNTLYWYLQNLGQGPELLIRYENEEAVDDSQLPKDRFSAERLKGVDSTLKIQPAELGDSAVYLCASSPTPVGSADTIYFGEGSWLTVV.

This clonotype has more than one count but fewer than ten. The V gene is TRBV2, the J gene TRBJ1-3; D may be TRBD1 (5 bases). V shed 6 bases and J shed 4 bases, with 10 bases lying between them. The germline gives CDR1 SNHLY, CDR2 FYNNEI. This CDR3 has 13 amino acids. CDR3 DNA sequence: TGTGCCAGCAGCCCTGGACACGGAAACACCATATATTTT. Its translation is CASSPGHGNTIYF.

A remark on this clonotype: Likely a read error: the CDR3 ends without its conserved phenylalanine or tryptophan. The rearrangement joins TRBV7-2 to TRBJ2-1, with a tentative D call TRBD1 (6 bases). The germline V gene encodes CDR1 SGHTA and CDR2 FQGNSA. The CDR3 consists of 15 residues. Between the trimmed V and J ends, which lost 0 bases and 1 base, there was a span of 7 bases. The CDR3 DNA reads as TGTGCCAGCAGCTTAGCCAGGGGTTCCTACAATGAGCAGTTCGTC. It encodes CASSLARGSYNEQFV.

The V and J genes are TRBV6-1 and TRBJ2-3; 8 bases are a match to TRBD1. Germline V gene lookup returns CDR1 MNHNS and CDR2 SASEGT. Trimming took 6 bases from V and 5 from J; bases not matched to a gene: 7. The CDR3 runs to 14 residues. The CDR3 region has the DNA TGTGCCAGCAGCATATACGGGACAGGAGATACGCAGTATTTT. This codes for CASSIYGTGDTQYF.

The chain recombines TRBV19 with TRBJ1-2, with D perhaps matching TRBD1 (6 bases). The germline V gene encodes CDR1 LNHDA and CDR2 SQIVND (reference sequence). The CDR3 is 15 amino acids. With 7 bases removed from V and 2 bases from J, the gap between germline ends came to 17 bases. CDR3: CASNMGGAPNYGYTF. CDR3 nucleotide sequence: TGTGCCAGTAACATGGGGGGGGCCCCCAACTATGGCTACACCTTC.

Only a few counts were recorded for this clonotype. The rearrangement joins TRBV28 to TRBJ1-5; perhaps TRBD1 as D (6 bases). The V gene's germline CDR1 is MDHEN and CDR2 SYDVKM. The CDR3 totals 15 residues. V was cut by 10 bases and J by 4 bases, with 20 bases left in between. Here the CDR3 reads CATLLGGLTNQPQHF. The CDR3 region has the DNA TGTGCCACCTTGCTTGGGGGGCTAACAAATCAGCCCCAGCATTTT. Together with reference TRBV28 and TRBJ1-5, the CDR3 gives the full variable domain: DVKVTQSSRYLVKRTGEKVFLECVQDMDHENMFWYRQDPGLGLRLIYFSYDVKMKEKGDIPEGYSVSREKKERFSLILESASTNQTSMYLCATLLGGLTNQPQHFGDGTRLSIL.

This clonotype was counted a few times. This rearrangement joins TRBV7-2 to TRBJ2-1; the D is unclear. V was clipped by 1 base and J by 1 base, with 8 bases between them. Germline values: CDR1 SGHTA, CDR2 FQGNSA. The CDR3 consists of 15 residues. CDR3 nucleotides: TGTGCCAGCAGCTTAGGCCAGGATTCCTACAATGAGCAGTTCTTC. Residues: CASSLGQDSYNEQFF.